This TCR beta chain came from a study of T cells in Graves' hyperthyroidism and ophthalmopathy. For the study at large: At the time of initial diagnosis and before any treatment, peripheral blood was collected.

This clonotype was seen once. There were TCR beta CDR3 regions amplified from RNA transcripts. HTBI primers were the set used in a first-round RT-PCR of the TCR CDR3. MiXCR, run by TCRdb on the multiplex PCR reads, gives a single entry per CDR3 protein. The sample carries 700,000 to 950,000 distinct CDR3 sequences, 30% to 40% recorded once. Germline V gene lookup returns CDR1 MNHEY and CDR2 SVGAGI. Trimming at V came to 4 bases and at J to 4 bases, leaving 9 bases not matched to a gene. This CDR3 has 15 amino acids. Patients aged 18 to 65 with hyperthyroidism were newly diagnosed, with duration under 2 months. Diagnoses were made from clinical symptoms, serum measures (thyroxine and TRAb), thyroid ultrasound and orbital computed tomography.

The J gene is TRBJ1-2, the V gene TRBV6-5; TRBD1 matches 7 bases. Sequenced material: blood. The receptor was derived from a woman aged 40 to 49 with Graves' hyperthyroidism. The CDR3 region is CASSSTPGQLYGYTF. CDR3 DNA sequence: TGTGCCAGCAGTTCCACCCCGGGACAGCTCTATGGCTACACCTTC.